Listed here is a single T cell receptor (beta chain). Using immunoSEQ multiplex PCR, the repertoire was profiled, and TCRdb retains in-frame clones only, with some absent. The table includes about 2.3 million clones, just under 95% detected once. Germline V gives CDR1 SGHNT, CDR2 YYREEE (reference sequence). The CDR3 sequence is 14 residues long. The ends were cut back, 4 bases at V and 2 bases at J, with 11 bases in the middle. This sample was taken from a study of shared clonotypes between healthy human individuals. The V call is TRBV5-4, the J call TRBJ2-3, with a weak D call TRBD2 (5 bases). Material for sequencing was naive CD4+ T cells from PBMCs. Subset noted: CD45RA+ positively selected. The TCR originated in a man between 18 and 35 years old in good health. Some clones in this sample may be carry-over from other donors' samples. For the CDR3, the DNA is TGTGCCAGCAGCATCGGACGGGACACAGATACGCAGTATTTT. The encoded protein is CASSIGRDTDTQYF.